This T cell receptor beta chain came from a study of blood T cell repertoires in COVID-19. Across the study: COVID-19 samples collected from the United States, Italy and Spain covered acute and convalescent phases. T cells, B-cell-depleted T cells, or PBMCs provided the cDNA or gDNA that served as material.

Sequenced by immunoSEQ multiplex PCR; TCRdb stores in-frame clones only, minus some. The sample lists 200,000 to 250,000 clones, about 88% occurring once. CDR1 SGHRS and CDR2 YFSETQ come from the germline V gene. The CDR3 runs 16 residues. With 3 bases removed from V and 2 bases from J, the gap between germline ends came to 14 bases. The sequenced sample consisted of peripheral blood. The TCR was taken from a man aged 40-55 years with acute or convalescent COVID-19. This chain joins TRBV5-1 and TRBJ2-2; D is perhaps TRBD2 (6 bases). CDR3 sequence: CASSSAGTGNTGELFF. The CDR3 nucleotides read TGCGCCAGCAGCTCCGCCGGGACTGGAAACACCGGGGAGCTGTTTTTT.